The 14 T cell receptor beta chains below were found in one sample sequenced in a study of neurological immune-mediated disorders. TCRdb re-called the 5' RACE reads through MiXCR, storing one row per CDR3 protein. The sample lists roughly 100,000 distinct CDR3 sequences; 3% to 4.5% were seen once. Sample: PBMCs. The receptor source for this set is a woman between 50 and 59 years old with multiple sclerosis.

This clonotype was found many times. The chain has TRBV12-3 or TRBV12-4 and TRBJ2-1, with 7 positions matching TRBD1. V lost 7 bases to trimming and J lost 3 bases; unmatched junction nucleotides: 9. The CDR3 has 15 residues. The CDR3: CASIPGTDFYNEQFF. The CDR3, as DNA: TGTGCCAGCATCCCCGGGACAGACTTCTACAATGAGCAGTTCTTC.

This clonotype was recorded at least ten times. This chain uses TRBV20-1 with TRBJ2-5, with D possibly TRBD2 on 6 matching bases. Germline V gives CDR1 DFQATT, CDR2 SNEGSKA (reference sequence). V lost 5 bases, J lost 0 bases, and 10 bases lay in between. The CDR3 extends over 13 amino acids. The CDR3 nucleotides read TGCAGTGCTGCGGACTACAACCAAGAGACCCAGTACTTC. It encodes CSAADYNQETQYF.

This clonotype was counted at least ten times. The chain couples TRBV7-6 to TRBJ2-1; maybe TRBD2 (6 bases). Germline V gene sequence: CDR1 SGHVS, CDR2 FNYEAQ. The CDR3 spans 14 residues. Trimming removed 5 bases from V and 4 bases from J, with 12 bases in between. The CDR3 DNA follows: TGTGCCAGCAGCCATGGACTAATTTACAATGAGCAGTTCTTC. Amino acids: CASSHGLIYNEQFF.

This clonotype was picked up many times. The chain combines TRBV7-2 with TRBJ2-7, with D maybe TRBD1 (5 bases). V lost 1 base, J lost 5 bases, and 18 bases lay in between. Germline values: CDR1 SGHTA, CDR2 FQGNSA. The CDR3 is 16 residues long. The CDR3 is CASSLVGRQGFDEQYF. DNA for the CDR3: TGTGCCAGCAGCTTAGTCGGTCGGCAGGGTTTCGACGAGCAGTACTTC.

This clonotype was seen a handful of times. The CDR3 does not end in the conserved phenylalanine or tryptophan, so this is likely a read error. The CDR3 bases are TGTGCCAGCAGTGGGTTTCACTATGGCTACACCATC. Encoded protein: CASSGFHYGYTI. The chain recombines TRBV12-3 or TRBV12-4 with TRBJ1-2; D call uncertain. The ends were cut back, 5 bases at V and 3 bases at J, with 7 bases in the middle. The CDR3 has 12 amino acids.

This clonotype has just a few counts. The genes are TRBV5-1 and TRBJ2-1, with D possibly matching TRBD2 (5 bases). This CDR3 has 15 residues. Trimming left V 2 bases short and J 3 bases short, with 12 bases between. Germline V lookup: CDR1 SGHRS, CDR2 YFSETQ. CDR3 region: CASSLVSSRYNEQFF. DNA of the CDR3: TGCGCCAGCAGCTTAGTGTCTAGCCGCTACAATGAGCAGTTCTTC.

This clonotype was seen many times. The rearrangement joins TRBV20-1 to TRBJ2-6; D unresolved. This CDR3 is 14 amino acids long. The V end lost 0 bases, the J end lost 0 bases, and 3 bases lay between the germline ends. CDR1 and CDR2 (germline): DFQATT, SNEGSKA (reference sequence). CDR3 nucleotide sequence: TGCAGTGCTAGAGACAGCTCTGGGGCCAACGTCCTGACTTTC. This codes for CSARDSSGANVLTF.

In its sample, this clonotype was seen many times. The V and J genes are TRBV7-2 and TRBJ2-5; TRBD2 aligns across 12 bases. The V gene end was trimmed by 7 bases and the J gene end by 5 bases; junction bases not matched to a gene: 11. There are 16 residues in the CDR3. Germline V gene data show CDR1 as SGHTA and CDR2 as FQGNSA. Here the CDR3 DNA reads TGTGCCAGCACTCGACTAGCGGGGGCCACCGGGGAGACCCAGTACTTC. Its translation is CASTRLAGATGETQYF.

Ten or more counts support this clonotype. CDR3 residues: CASQGSMSVGYTF. CDR3 in DNA: TGTGCCAGCCAGGGTTCCATGTCGGTAGGCTACACCTTC. The chain recombines TRBV6-1 with TRBJ1-2; tentative D call: TRBD1 (5 bases). V was trimmed by 8 bases and J by 8 bases, leaving 18 bases between them. CDR1 is MNHNS and CDR2 is SASEGT in the germline V gene. The CDR3 sequence is 13 residues long.

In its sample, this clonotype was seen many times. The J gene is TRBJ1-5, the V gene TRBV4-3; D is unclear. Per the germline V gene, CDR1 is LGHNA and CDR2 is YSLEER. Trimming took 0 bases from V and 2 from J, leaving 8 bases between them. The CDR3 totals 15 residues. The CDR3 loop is CASSQDRAGNQPQHF. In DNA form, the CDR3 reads TGCGCCAGCAGCCAAGATAGGGCAGGCAATCAGCCCCAGCATTTT.

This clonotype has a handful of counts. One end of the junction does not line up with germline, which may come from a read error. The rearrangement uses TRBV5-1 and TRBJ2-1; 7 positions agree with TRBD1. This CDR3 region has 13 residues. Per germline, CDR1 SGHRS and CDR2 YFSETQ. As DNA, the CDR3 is TGCGCCAGCAGCGAATACCAACAGGGGAATAGGATCTTC. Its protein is CASSEYQQGNRIF.

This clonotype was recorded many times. CDR3 sequence (DNA): TGCGCCAGCAGCCAAGATTTCGACAGGACGAACACCGGGGAGCTGTTTTTT. Translating it yields CASSQDFDRTNTGELFF. The V gene is TRBV4-1, the J gene TRBJ2-2, with D maybe TRBD1 (6 bases). Germline CDR1 is MGHRA and CDR2 is YSYEKL. Deletions cut 0 bases from V and 0 bases from J, with 11 bases between. This CDR3 region has 17 residues.

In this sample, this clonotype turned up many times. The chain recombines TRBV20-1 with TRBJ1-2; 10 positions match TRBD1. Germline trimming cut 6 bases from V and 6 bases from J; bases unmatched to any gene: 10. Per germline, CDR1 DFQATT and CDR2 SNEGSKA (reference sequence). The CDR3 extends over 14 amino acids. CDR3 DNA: TGCAGTGCCTATAGGGGGGACAGGGGAAATGGCTACACCTTC. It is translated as CSAYRGDRGNGYTF.

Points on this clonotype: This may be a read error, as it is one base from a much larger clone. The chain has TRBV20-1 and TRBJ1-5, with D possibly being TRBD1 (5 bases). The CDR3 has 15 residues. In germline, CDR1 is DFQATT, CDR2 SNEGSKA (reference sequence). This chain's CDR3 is CSAQIGAGLNQHQHF. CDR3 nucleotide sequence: TGCAGTGCTCAAATTGGGGCAGGTCTTAATCAGCACCAGCATTTT.